This TCR beta chain was recorded in a study of T cells after yellow fever vaccination. This clonotype was counted ten times or more. One entry per CDR3 protein, called by TCRdb with MiXCR from the 5' RACE reads. The sample has more than 3,500 distinct CDR3 sequences, roughly 7.4% seen once. V was trimmed by 7 bases and J by 4 bases, leaving 19 bases between them. Germline CDR1 reads SGHAT; CDR2 reads FQNNGV. CDR3 length: 16 amino acids. This specimen was PBMCs, either bulk or a sorted T-cell subset (CD4+, CD8+, memory, or dextramer-sorted; not recorded which), taken around 45 days after the first yellow fever vaccination. The sequence was obtained from a man between 18 and 29 years old who received the YFV17D yellow fever vaccine. The V and J genes are TRBV11-2 and TRBJ2-2; D is perhaps TRBD1 (5 bases). CDR3 in DNA: TGTGCCAGCAACCAGGGTGGGCAGGAGCTCACCGGGGAGCTGTTTTTT. It yields the protein CASNQGGQELTGELFF.